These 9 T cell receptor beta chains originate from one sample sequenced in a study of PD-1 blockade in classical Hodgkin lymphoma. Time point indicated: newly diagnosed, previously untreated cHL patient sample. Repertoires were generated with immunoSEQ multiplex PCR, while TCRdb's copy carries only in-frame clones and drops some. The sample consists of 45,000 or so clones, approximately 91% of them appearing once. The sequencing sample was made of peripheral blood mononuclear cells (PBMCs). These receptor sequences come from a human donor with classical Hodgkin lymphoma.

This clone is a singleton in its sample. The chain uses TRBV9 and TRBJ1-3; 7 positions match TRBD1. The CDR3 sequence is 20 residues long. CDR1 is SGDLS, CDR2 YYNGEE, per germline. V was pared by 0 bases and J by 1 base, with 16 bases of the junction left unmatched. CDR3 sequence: CASSVAPGQLTIDSGNTIYF. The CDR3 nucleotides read TGTGCCAGCAGCGTAGCTCCGGGACAGTTAACTATAGATTCTGGAAACACCATATATTTT.

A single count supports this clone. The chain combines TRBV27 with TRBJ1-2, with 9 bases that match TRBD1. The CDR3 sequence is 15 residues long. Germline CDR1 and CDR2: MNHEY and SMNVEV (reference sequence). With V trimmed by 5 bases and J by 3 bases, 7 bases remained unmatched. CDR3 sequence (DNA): TGTGCCAGCAGTGCGCGGACAGGGGTTTACTATGGCTACACCTTC. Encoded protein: CASSARTGVYYGYTF.

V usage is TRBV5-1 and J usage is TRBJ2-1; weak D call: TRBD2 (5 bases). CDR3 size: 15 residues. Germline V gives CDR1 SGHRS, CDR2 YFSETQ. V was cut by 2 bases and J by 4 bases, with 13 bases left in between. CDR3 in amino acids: CASSFRDGSYNEQFF. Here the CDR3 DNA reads TGCGCCAGCAGCTTCCGGGATGGCAGTTACAATGAGCAGTTCTTC. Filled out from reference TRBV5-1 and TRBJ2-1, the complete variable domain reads KAGVTQTPRYLIKTRGQQVTLSCSPISGHRSVSWYQQTPGQGLQFLFEYFSETQRNKGNFPGRFSGRQFSNSRSEMNVSTLELGDSALYLCASSFRDGSYNEQFFGPGTRLTVL.

The CDR3 loop reads CASSANPRYEQYF. CDR3 nucleotide sequence: TGTGCCAGCAGTGCCAATCCCCGTTACGAGCAGTACTTC. The chain links TRBV2 to TRBJ2-7; D gene unclear. The CDR3 is made up of 13 amino acids. The ends were cut back, 4 bases at V and 4 bases at J, with 11 bases in the middle. Germline values: CDR1 SNHLY, CDR2 FYNNEI.

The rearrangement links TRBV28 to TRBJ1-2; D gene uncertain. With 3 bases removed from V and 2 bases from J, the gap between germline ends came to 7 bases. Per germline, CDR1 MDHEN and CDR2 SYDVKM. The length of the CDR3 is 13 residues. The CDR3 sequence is CASSFRQNYGYTF. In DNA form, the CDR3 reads TGTGCCAGCAGTTTCAGGCAGAACTATGGCTACACCTTC.

CDR3 nucleotide sequence: TGTGCCAGCAGCCTCGATAACACTGAAGCTTTCTTT. Amino acids: CASSLDNTEAFF. The J gene is TRBJ1-1, the V gene TRBV7-9; D is unresolved. CDR1 is SEHNR, CDR2 FQNEAQ, per germline (reference sequence). The CDR3 covers 12 residues. V was trimmed by 5 bases and J by 2 bases, leaving 6 bases between them.

The CDR3 DNA is TGTGCCAGCAGCTTGGTATCTGGGGGCGCCTATCGGGAGCAGTACTTC. It specifies CASSLVSGGAYREQYF. J is TRBJ2-7 and V is TRBV5-4; D might be TRBD1 (6 bases). Trimming removed 0 bases from V and 7 bases from J, with 20 bases in between. CDR3 length: 16 residues. Looked up from germline, CDR1 is SGHNT and CDR2 is YYREEE (reference sequence).

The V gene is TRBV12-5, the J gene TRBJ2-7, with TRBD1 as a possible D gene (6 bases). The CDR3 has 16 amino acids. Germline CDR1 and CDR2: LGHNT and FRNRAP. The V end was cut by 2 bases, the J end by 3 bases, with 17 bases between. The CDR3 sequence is CASGLLSDSEDYEQYV. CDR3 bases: TGTGCTAGTGGTTTGTTATCGGACAGTGAGGACTACGAGCAGTACGTC.

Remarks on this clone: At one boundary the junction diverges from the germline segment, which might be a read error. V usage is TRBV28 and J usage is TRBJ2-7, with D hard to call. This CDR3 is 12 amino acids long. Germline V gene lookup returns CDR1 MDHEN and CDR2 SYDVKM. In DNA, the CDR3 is TGTGCCAGCAGTTTGGGCAGCTACGAGCAGTGCTTC. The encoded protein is CASSLGSYEQCF.